This TCR beta chain originates from a study of cytomegalovirus exposure and HLA in healthy donors. The CDR3 totals 14 residues. V shed 8 bases, J shed 0 bases, and the junction held 5 bases outside the gene matches. Per germline, CDR1 MNHEY and CDR2 SVGAGI. The PCR used 60 Vbeta and 13 Jbeta primers. Measured with immunoSEQ multiplex PCR; TCRdb has only the in-frame clones, and not every one. The data contain around 150,000 clones, approximately 81% of them singletons. Study findings and constraints: When presence/absence was analysed, sequencing depth was taken to be roughly uniform across donors. The investigators catalogued 150 to 200 TCR beta chains as cytomegalovirus-associated. Some public TCRs appeared in many individuals, while most sequences were rare. As a later analysis revealed, most CMV-associated TCR beta chains appeared HLA-restricted.

This clone was recorded a few times. The target antigen is unknown. The clonotype originates from a middle-aged woman in good health and CMV-seropositive. This sequence joins TRBV6-5 and TRBJ2-7, with 9 bases fitting TRBD1. Material for sequencing was PBMCs. CDR3 sequence (DNA): TGTGCCAGCCGGGACAGGGACTCCTCCTACGAGCAGTACTTC. It translates to CASRDRDSSYEQYF.